The clone carrying this T cell receptor (beta chain) was recorded many times. The antigen remains unidentified. These data belong to a study of blood T cells in healthy people across ages. Study conclusions and caveats: More naive CD4+ cells and higher diversity were found in long-lived than in aged donors. Researchers report that TCR beta diversity correlated strongly with naive T cell percentage.

Alongside a J-beta primer mix, a sample-barcoded 5' primer served in a second PCR lasting roughly 6 to 11 cycles. The authors tagged each cDNA molecule using a template-switch adaptor with 12 random nucleotides. From each sample, at least 3 million paired-end reads containing CDR3 were obtained. Each CDR3 protein gets one entry after TCRdb re-called the 5' RACE reads with MiXCR. The sample lists 650,000 to 700,000 distinct CDR3 sequences, approximately 30% occurring once. Sequencing was done on a sample of blood. The sequence came from a woman older than 75 in good health.

The CDR3 DNA reads as TGCAGTGCTGCCGGCCCTACTAACACCGGGGAGCTGTTTTTT. Its translation is CSAAGPTNTGELFF. The chain is built from TRBV20-1 and TRBJ2-2, with D unclear. The V end was cut by 5 bases, the J end by 2 bases, with 12 bases between. The CDR3 totals 14 residues. Looked up from germline, CDR1 is DFQATT and CDR2 is SNEGSKA (reference sequence).